This TCR beta chain was sequenced for a study of cytomegalovirus exposure and HLA in healthy donors. With V trimmed by 1 base and J by 9 bases, 6 bases remained unmatched. Germline V gene data show CDR1 as LNHDA and CDR2 as SQIVND (reference sequence). The CDR3 runs 15 residues. In the PCR, 60 Vbeta and 13 Jbeta primers were used. Assay: immunoSEQ multiplex PCR; the TCRdb copy retains only in-frame clones and omits some. The sample lists around 180,000 clones; approximately 79% were seen once. This clone was found once. The sample taken for sequencing was PBMCs. This TCR was recovered from a woman in her 40s in good health and CMV-seronegative. V is TRBV19 and J is TRBJ2-2; the match to TRBD2 covers 9 bases. CDR3 nucleotide sequence: TGTGCCAGTAGTATAGCTAGCGGGGATGGCCGGGAGCTGTTTTTT. Its protein is CASSIASGDGRELFF.